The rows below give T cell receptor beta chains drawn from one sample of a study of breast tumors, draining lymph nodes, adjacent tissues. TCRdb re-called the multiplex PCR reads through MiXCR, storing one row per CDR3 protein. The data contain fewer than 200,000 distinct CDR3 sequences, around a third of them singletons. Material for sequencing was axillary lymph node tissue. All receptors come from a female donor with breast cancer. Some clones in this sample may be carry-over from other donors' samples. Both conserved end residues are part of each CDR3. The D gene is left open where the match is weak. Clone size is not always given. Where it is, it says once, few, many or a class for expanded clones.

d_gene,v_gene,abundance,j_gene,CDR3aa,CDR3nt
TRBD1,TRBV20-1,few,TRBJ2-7,CSAGTGQGASEQYF,TGCAGTGCTGGAACCGGACAGGGGGCCTCCGAGCAGTACTTC
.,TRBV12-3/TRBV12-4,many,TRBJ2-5,CASSTRDRASQETQYF,TGTGCCAGCAGTACCCGGGACCGAGCTTCCCAAGAGACCCAGTACTTC
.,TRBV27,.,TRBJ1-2,CASSLTWDTTYGYTF,TGTGCCAGCAGTTTAACCTGGGACACCACCTATGGCTACACCTTC
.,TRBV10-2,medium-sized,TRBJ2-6,CASSVGWVDSGANVLTF,TGCGCCAGCAGTGTAGGATGGGTTGACTCTGGGGCCAACGTCCTGACTTTC
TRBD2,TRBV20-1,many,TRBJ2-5,CSARVPGTRDETQYF,TGCAGTGCTAGAGTCCCCGGGACTAGGGACGAGACCCAGTACTTC
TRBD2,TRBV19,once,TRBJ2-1,CASGYLGGGVGDEQFF,TGTGCCAGTGGCTACCTTGGGGGGGGGGTGGGAGATGAGCAGTTCTTC
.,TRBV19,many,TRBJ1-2,CASSPDSLTYGYTF,TGTGCCAGTAGTCCGGACAGCTTAACCTATGGCTACACCTTC
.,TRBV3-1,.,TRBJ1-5,CASSRISNQPQHF,TGTGCCAGCAGCCGAATTAGCAATCAGCCCCAGCATTTT
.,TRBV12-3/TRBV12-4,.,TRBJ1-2,CASTAGRYYGYTF,TGTGCCAGCACCGCGGGACGGTACTATGGCTACACCTTC
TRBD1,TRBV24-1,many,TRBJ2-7,CATSEDRGGQYF,TGTGCCACCAGTGAGGACAGGGGAGGGCAGTACTTC
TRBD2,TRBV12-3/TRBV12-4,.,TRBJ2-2,CASSYSQRGTTGEPFF,TGTGCCAGCAGTTACTCCCAGCGGGGGACTACCGGGGAGCCGTTTTTT
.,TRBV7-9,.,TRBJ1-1,CASSSPLGNTEAFF,TGTGCCAGCAGCTCCCCATTGGGGAACACTGAAGCTTTCTTT
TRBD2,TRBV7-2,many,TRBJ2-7,CASSYSSGEPYEQYF,TGTGCCAGCAGCTACAGTAGCGGGGAGCCCTACGAGCAGTACTTC
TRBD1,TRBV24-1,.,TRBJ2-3,CATSRGILYNEQYF,TGTGCCACCAGCAGGGGGATCCTCTACAATGAGCAGTATTTT
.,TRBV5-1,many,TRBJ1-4,CASSFATNEKLFF,TGCGCCAGCAGCTTTGCAACTAATGAAAAACTGTTTTTT
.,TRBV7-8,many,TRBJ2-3,CASSRSSWPSTDTQYF,TGTGCCAGCAGCAGATCTAGCTGGCCCAGCACAGATACGCAGTATTTT
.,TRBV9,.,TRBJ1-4,CASSVGSSLGNEKLFF,TGTGCCAGCAGCGTAGGCAGCTCCCTTGGGAATGAAAAACTGTTTTTT
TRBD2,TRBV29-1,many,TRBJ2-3,CSVSSHGLAGEGSQYF,TGCAGCGTTTCCTCTCACGGACTAGCGGGGGAGGGATCGCAGTATTTT
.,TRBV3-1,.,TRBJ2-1,CASSRQGTGSSEQFF,TGTGCCAGCAGCCGTCAGGGAACGGGGAGTAGTGAGCAGTTCTTC
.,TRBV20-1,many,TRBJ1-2,CSARFTGANYGYTF,TGCAGTGCTAGATTTACCGGAGCTAACTATGGCTACACCTTC
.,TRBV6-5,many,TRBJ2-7,CASSVGRNYEQYF,TGTGCCAGCAGCGTGGGACGAAACTACGAGCAGTACTTC
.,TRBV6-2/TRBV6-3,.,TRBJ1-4,CASSPPPGQYGKLFF,TGTGCCAGCAGTCCACCCCCGGGACAATATGGAAAACTGTTTTTT
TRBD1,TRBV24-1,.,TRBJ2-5,CATSARGQQETQYF,TGTGCCACCAGTGCCCGGGGACAGCAAGAGACCCAGTACTTC
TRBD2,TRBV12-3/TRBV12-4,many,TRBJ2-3,CASSWTSGGPAPYF,TGTGCCAGCAGTTGGACTAGCGGGGGGCCAGCCCCGTATTTT
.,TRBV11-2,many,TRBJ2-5,CASSLIVLETQYF,TGTGCCAGCAGCTTAATTGTGCTCGAGACCCAGTACTTC
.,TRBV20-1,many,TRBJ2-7,CSARDGGTAGVLYF,TGCAGTGCTAGAGATGGGGGGACGGCCGGAGTTTTGTACTTC
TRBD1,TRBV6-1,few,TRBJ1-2,CAAQRTGNTYGYTF,TGTGCTGCCCAGAGGACAGGGAATACCTATGGCTACACCTTC